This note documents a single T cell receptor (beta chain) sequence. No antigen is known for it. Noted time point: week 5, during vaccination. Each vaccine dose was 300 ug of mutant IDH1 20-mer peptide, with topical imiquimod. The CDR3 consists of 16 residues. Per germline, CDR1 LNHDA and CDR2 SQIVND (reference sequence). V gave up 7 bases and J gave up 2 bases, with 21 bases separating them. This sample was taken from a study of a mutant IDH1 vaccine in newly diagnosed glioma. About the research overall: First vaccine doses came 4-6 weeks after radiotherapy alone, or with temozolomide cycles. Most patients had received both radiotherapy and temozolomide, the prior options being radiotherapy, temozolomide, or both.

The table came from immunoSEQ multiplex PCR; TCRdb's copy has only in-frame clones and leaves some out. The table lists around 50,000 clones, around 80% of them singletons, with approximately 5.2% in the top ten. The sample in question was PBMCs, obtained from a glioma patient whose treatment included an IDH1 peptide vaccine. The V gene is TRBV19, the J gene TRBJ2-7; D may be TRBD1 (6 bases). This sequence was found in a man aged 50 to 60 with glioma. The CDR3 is CASTPTTRGPTYEQYF. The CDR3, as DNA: TGTGCCAGTACCCCGACCACCAGGGGACCTACCTACGAGCAGTACTTC.